The 2 T cell receptor beta chains below were found in one sample sequenced in a study of T cell repertoires in cytomegalovirus infection. MiXCR, run by TCRdb on the reads, gives a single entry per CDR3 protein. In the table there are a few hundred thousand distinct CDR3 sequences, 33% of which are singletons. No cognate antigen is known for these TCRs. Specimen: cultured PBMCs, collected from culture after CMV antigen stimulation. Receptors were obtained from a human donor in good health (CMV status not recorded). Some clones in this sample may be carry-over from other donors' samples.

This chain connects TRBV15 to TRBJ2-2; D uncertain. Germline-derived CDR1 and CDR2 are LNHNV and YYDKDF (reference sequence). V was cut by 5 bases and J by 5 bases, with 9 bases left in between. The CDR3 is 13 residues long. CDR3 sequence: CATSLDLTGELFF. In DNA form, the CDR3 reads TGTGCCACCAGCCTGGATTTGACCGGGGAGCTGTTTTTT.

The chain employs TRBV9 and TRBJ1-6; D gene unclear. This CDR3 contains 13 residues. V was trimmed by 6 bases and J by 7 bases, leaving 11 bases between them. Germline assignment: CDR1 SGDLS and CDR2 YYNGEE. Written as DNA, the CDR3 is TGTGCCAGCACCTCCGGGCCCAATTCACCCCTCCACTTT. Encoded protein: CASTSGPNSPLHF.